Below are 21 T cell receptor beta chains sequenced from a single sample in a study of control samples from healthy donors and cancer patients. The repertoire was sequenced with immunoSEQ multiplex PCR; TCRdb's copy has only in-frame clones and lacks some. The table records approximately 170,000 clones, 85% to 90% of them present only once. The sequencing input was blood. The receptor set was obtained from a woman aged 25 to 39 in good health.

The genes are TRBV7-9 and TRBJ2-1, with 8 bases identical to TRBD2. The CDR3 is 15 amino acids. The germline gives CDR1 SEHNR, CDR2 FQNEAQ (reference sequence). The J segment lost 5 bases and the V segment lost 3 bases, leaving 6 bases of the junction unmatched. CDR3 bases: TGTGCCAGCAGCTTTGCGACTAGCGCGCACAATGAGCAGTTCTTC. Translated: CASSFATSAHNEQFF.

In DNA, the CDR3 is TGTGCCAGCAGTTTAAGAGGGTACAGCAATCAGCCCCAGCATTTT. It encodes CASSLRGYSNQPQHF. The chain joins TRBV28 to TRBJ1-5; D not certain. V shed 2 bases and J shed 1 base, with 9 bases lying between them. Looked up from germline, CDR1 is MDHEN and CDR2 is SYDVKM. CDR3 length: 15 amino acids.

The CDR3 region is CASSQVLGIGADTQYF. The DNA of the CDR3 is TGTGCCAGCAGCCAAGTACTAGGTATTGGCGCAGATACGCAGTATTTT. The genes are TRBV3-1 (or the pseudogene TRBV3-2) and TRBJ2-3; TRBD2 might be the D (5 bases). Germline CDR1 is LGHDT and CDR2 is YNNKEL (reference sequence). The CDR3 length is 16 residues. V was clipped by 1 base and J by 4 bases, with 15 bases between them.

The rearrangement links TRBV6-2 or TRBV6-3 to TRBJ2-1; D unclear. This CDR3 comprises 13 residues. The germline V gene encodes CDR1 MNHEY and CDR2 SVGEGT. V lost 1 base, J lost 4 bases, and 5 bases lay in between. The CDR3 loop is CASSYFTYNEQFF. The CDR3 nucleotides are TGTGCCAGCAGTTACTTTACATACAATGAGCAGTTCTTC.

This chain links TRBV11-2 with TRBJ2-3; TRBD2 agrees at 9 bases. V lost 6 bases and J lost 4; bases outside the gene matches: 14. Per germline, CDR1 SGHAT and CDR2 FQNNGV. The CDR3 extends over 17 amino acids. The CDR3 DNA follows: TGTGCCAGCAGGTTGCGGGGGGGCCCCATTTTGCCAGATACGCAGTATTTT. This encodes CASRLRGGPILPDTQYF. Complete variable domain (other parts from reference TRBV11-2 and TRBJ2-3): EAGVAQSPRYKIIEKRQSVAFWCNPISGHATLYWYQQILGQGPKLLIQFQNNGVVDDSQLPKDRFSAERLKGVDSTLKIQPAKLEDSAVYLCASRLRGGPILPDTQYFGPGTRLTVL.

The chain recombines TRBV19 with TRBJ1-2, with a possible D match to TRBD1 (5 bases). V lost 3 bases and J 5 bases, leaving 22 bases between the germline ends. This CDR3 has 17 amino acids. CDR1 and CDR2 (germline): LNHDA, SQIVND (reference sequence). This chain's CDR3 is CASSIPLQDTLAYGYTF. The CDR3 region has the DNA TGTGCCAGTAGTATCCCACTACAGGACACGCTGGCTTATGGCTACACCTTC. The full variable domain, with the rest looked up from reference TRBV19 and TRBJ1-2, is DGGITQSPKYLFRKEGQNVTLSCEQNLNHDAMYWYRQDPGQGLRLIYYSQIVNDFQKGDIAEGYSVSREKKESFPLTVTSAQKNPTAFYLCASSIPLQDTLAYGYTFGSGTRLTVV.

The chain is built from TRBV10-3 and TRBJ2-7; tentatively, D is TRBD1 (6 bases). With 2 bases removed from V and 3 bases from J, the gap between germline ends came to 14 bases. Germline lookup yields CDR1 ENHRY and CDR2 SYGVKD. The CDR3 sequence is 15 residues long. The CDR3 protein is CAISEPGQLNYEQYF. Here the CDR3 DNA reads TGTGCCATCAGTGAGCCTGGACAGTTAAACTACGAGCAGTACTTC.

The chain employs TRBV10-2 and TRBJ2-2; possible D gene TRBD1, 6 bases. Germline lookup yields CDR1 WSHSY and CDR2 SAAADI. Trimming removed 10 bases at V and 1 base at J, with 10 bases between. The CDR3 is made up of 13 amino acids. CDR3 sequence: CATRDMNTGELFF. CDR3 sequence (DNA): TGCGCCACTAGGGACATGAACACCGGGGAGCTGTTTTTT.

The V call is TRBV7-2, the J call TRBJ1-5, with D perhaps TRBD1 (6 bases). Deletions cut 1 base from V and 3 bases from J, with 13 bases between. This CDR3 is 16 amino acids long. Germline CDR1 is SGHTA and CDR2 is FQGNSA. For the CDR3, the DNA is TGTGCCAGCAGCTTAGTGGGGGGGGCCGACAATCAGCCCCAGCATTTT. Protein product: CASSLVGGADNQPQHF.

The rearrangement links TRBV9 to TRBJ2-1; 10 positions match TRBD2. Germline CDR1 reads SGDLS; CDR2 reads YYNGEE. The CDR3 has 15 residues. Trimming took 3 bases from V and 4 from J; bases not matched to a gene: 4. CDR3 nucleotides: TGTGCCAGCAGCGCCCTAGCGGGGGCATACAATGAGCAGTTCTTC. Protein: CASSALAGAYNEQFF.

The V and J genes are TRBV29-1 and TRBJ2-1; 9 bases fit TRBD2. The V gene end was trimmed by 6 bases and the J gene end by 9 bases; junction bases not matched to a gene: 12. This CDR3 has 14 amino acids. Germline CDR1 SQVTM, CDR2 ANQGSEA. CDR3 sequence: CSVTPPGTSPEQFF. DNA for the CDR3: TGCAGCGTAACTCCTCCCGGGACTAGCCCTGAGCAGTTCTTC.

The CDR3 sequence: CASSALGAGEKLFF. The CDR3 coding sequence is TGTGCCAGCAGCGCGTTGGGGGCTGGTGAAAAACTGTTTTTT. This chain uses TRBV9 with TRBJ1-4; possible D gene TRBD1, 6 bases. Germline assignment: CDR1 SGDLS and CDR2 YYNGEE. V lost 3 bases and J lost 7, with 13 bases in between. CDR3 length equals 14 residues.

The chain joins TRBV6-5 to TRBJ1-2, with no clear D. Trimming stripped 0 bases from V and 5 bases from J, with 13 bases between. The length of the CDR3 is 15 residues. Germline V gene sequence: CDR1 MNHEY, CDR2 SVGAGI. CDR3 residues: CASSYSTSRAYGYTF. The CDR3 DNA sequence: TGTGCCAGCAGTTACTCGACAAGCCGAGCTTATGGCTACACCTTC.

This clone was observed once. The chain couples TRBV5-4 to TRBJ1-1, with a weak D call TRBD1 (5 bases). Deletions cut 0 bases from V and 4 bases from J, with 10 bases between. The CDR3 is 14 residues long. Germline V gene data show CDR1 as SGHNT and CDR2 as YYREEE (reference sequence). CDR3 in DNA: TGTGCCAGCAGCTTGGCCGGTAGGGGCACTGAAGCTTTCTTT. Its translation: CASSLAGRGTEAFF.

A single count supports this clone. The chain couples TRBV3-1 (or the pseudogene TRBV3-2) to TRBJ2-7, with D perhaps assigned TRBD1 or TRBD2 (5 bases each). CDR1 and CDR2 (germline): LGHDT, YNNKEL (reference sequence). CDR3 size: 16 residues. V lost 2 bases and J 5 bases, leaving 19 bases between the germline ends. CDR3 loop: CASSQSARTGPDEQYF. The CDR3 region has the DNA TGTGCCAGCAGCCAATCGGCCCGGACGGGACCGGACGAGCAGTACTTC.

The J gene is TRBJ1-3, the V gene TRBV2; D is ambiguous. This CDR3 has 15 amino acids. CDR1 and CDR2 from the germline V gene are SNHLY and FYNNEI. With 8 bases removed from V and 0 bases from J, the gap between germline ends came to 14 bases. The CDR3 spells CASLLGPVSGNTIYF. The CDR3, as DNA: TGTGCCAGCCTGCTTGGACCCGTCTCTGGAAACACCATATATTTT.

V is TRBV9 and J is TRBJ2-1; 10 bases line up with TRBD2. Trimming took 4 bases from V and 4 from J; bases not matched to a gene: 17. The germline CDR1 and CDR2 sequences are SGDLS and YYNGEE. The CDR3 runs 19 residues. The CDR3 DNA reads TGTGCCAGCAGCCCGGTGGCAGCGGGGGGGTCACAGGGATACAATGAGCAGTTCTTC. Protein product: CASSPVAAGGSQGYNEQFF.

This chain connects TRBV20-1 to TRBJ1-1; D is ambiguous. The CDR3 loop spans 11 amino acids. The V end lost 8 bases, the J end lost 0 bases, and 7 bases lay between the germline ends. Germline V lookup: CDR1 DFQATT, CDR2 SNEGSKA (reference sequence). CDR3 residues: CSIHMNTEAFF. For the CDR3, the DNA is TGCAGTATTCACATGAACACTGAAGCTTTCTTT.

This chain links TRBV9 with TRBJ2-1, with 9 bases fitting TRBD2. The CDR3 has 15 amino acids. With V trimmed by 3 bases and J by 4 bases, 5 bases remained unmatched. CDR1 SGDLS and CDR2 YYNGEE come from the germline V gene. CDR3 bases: TGTGCCAGCAGCGGGGGACTAGCTGATTACAATGAGCAGTTCTTC. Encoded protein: CASSGGLADYNEQFF.

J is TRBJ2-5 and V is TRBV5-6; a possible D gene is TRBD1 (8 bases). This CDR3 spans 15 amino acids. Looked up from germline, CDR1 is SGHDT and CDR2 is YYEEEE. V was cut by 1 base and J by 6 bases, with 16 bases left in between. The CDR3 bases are TGTGCCAGCAGCTTGCGACAGGGGAGGGTGAAGACCCAGTACTTC. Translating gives CASSLRQGRVKTQYF. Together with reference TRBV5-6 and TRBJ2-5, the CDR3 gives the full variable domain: DAGVTQSPTHLIKTRGQQVTLRCSPKSGHDTVSWYQQALGQGPQFIFQYYEEEERQRGNFPDRFSGHQFPNYSSELNVNALLLGDSALYLCASSLRQGRVKTQYFGPGTRLLVL.

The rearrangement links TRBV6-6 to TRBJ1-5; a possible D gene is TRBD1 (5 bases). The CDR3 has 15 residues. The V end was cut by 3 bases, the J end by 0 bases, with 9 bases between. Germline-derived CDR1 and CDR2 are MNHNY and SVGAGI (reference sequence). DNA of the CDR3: TGTGCCAGCAGTTATGGGGGGTATAGCAATCAGCCCCAGCATTTT. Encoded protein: CASSYGGYSNQPQHF.